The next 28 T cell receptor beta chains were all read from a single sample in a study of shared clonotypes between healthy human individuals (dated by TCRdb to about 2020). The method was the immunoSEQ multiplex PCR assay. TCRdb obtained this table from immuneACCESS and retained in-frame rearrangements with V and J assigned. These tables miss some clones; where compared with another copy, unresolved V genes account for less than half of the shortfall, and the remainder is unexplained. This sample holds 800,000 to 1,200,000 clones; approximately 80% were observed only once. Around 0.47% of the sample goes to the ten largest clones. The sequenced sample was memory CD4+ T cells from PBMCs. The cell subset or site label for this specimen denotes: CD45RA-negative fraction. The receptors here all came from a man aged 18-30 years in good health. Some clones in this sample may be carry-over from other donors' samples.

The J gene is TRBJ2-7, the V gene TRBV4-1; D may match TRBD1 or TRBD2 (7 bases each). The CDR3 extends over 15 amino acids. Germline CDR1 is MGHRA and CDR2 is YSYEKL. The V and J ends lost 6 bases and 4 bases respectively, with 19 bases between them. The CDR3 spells CASSRQGGSGYEQYF. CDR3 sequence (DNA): TGCGCCAGCAGTCGACAGGGCGGGAGTGGTTACGAGCAGTACTTC.

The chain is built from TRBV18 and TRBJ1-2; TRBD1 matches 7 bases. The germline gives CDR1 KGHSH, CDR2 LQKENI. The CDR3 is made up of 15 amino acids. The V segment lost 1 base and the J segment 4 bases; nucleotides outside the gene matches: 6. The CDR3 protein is CASSPQGQGGYGYTF. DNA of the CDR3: TGTGCCAGCTCACCACAAGGGCAGGGGGGCTATGGCTACACCTTC.

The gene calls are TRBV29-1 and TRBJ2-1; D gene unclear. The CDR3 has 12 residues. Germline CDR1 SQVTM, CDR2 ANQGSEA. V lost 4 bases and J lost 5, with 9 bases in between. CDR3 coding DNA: TGCAGCGTTGGACACAGCCACAATGAGCAGTTCTTC. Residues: CSVGHSHNEQFF.

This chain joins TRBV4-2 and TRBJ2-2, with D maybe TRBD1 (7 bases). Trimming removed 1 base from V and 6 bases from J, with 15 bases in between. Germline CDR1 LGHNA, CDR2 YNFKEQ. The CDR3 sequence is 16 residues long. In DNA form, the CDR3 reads TGTGCCAGCAGCCAAGGGAGGGGGCCTAGAGCCGGGGAGCTGTTTTTT. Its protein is CASSQGRGPRAGELFF.

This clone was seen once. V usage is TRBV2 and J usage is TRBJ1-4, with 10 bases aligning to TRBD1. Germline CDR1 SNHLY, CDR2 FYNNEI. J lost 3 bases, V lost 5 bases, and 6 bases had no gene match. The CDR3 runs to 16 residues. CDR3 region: CASSMTGGSSNEKLFF. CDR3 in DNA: TGTGCCAGCAGTATGACAGGGGGCAGTTCTAATGAAAAACTGTTTTTT.

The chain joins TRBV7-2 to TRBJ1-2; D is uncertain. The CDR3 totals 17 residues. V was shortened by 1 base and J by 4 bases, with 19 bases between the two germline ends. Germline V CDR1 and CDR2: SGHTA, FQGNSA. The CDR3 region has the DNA TGTGCCAGCAGCTTAGGGGGAAACAGAGCTAGATCCTATGGCTACACCTTC. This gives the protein CASSLGGNRARSYGYTF.

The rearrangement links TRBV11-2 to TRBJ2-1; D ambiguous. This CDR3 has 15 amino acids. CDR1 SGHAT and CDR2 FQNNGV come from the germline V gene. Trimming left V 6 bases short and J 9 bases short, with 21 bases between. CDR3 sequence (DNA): TGTGCCAGCAGTTTACCCAACCGAGTGATTAGTGAGCAGTTCTTC. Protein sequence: CASSLPNRVISEQFF.

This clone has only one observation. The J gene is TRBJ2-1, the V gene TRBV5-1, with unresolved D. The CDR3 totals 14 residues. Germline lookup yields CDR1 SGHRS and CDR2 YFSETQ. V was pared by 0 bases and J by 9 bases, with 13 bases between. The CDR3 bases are TGCGCCAGCAGCTTGGGGGGATTGAGTACTGAGCAGTTCTTC. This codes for CASSLGGLSTEQFF.

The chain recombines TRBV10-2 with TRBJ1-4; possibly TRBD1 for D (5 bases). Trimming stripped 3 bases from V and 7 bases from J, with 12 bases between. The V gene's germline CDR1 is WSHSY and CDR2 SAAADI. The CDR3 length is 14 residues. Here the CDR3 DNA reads TGCGCCAGCAGTGATAAGGGGTGGGGTGAAAAACTGTTTTTT. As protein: CASSDKGWGEKLFF.

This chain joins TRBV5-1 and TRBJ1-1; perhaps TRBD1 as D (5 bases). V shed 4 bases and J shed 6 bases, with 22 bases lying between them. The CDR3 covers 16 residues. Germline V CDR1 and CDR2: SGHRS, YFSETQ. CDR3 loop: CASSPLEGQGYSEAFF. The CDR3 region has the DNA TGCGCCAGCAGCCCCCTAGAAGGACAAGGGTATTCTGAAGCTTTCTTT.

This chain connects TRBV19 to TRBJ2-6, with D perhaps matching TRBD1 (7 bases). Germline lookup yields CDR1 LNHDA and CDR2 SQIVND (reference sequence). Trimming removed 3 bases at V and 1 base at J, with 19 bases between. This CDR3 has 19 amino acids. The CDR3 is CASSIRAWQGGSGANVLTF. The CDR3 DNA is TGTGCCAGTAGTATTAGGGCCTGGCAGGGGGGATCTGGGGCCAACGTCCTGACTTTC.

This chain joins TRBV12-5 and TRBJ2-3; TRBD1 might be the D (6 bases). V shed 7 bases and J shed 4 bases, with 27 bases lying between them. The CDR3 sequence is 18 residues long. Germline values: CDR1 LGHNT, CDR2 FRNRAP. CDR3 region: CASARLPPSPGVSDTQYF. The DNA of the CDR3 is TGTGCTAGTGCCAGGTTACCCCCTTCGCCAGGGGTTTCAGATACGCAGTATTTT.

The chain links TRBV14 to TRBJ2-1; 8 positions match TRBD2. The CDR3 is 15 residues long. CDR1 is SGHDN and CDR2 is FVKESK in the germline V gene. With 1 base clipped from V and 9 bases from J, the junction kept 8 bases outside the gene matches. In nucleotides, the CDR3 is TGTGCCAGCAGCCAAGGTGGGACTAGTGTCTCTGAGCAGTTCTTC. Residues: CASSQGGTSVSEQFF.

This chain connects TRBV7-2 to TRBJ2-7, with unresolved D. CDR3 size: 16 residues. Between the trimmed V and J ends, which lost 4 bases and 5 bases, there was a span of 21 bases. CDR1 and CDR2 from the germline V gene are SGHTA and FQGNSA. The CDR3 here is CASSSGGIGSIHEQYF. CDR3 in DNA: TGTGCCAGCAGCTCAGGTGGGATCGGAAGCATCCACGAGCAGTACTTC.

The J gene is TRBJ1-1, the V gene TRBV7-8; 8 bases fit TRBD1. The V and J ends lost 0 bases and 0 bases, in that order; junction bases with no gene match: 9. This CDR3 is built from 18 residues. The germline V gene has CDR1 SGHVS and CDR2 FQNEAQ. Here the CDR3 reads CASSLARLGRGLNTEAFF. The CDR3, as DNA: TGTGCCAGCAGCTTAGCGCGGTTGGGCAGGGGGCTGAACACTGAAGCTTTCTTT.

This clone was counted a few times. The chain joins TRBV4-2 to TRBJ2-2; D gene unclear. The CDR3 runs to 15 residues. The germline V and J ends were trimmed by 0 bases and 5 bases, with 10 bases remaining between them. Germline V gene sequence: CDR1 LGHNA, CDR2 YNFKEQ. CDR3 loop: CASSQEPALTGELFF. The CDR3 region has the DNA TGTGCCAGCAGCCAAGAGCCAGCCCTTACCGGGGAGCTGTTTTTT.

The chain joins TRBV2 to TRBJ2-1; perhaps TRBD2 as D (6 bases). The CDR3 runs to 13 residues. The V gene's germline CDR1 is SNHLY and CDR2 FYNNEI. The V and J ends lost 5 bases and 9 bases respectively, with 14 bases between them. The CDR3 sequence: CASSSIFGGEQFF. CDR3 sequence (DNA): TGTGCCAGCAGTAGTATATTCGGGGGTGAGCAGTTCTTC. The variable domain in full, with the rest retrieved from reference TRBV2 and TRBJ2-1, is EPEVTQTPSHQVTQMGQEVILRCVPISNHLYFYWYRQILGQKVEFLVSFYNNEISEKSEIFDDQFSVERPDGSNFTLKIRSTKLEDSAMYFCASSSIFGGEQFFGPGTRLTVL.

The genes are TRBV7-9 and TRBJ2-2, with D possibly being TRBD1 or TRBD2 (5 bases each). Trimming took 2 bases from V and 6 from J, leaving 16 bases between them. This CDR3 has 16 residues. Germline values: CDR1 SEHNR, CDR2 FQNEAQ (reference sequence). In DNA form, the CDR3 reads TGTGCCAGCAGCTTAACTTGGACCATGGGGGCCGGGGAGCTGTTTTTT. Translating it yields CASSLTWTMGAGELFF.

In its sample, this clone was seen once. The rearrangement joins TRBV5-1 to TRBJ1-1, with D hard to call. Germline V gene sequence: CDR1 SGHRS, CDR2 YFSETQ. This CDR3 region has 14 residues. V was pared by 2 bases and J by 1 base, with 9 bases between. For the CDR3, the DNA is TGCGCCAGCAGCTTCGGTCCCTCGAACACTGAAGCTTTCTTT. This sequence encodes CASSFGPSNTEAFF.

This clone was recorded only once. This CDR3 is CASSLATPLEQYF. In nucleotides, the CDR3 is TGTGCCAGCAGCTTAGCTACCCCCCTGGAGCAGTACTTC. The V call is TRBV7-2, the J call TRBJ2-7; D is uncertain. Germline V CDR1 and CDR2: SGHTA, FQGNSA. The V end was cut by 0 bases, the J end by 7 bases, with 10 bases between. This CDR3 spans 13 amino acids.

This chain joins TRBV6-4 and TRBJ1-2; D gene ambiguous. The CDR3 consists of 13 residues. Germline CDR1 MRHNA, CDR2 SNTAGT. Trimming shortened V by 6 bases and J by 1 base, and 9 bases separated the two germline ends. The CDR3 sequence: CASSKHLNYGYTF. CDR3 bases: TGTGCCAGCAGCAAACACCTTAACTATGGCTACACCTTC.

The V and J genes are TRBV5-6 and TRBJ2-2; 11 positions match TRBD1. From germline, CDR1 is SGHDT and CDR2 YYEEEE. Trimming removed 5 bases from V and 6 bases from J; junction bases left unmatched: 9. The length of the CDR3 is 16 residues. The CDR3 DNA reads TGTGCCAGCAGTCCCTATGGGACAGGGGGACCCGGGGAGCTGTTTTTT. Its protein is CASSPYGTGGPGELFF.

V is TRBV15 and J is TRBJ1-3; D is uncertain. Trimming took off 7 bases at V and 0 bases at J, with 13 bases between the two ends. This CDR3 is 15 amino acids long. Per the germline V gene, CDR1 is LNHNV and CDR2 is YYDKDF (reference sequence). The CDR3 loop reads CATMPGYNSGNTIYF. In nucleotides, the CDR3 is TGTGCCACCATGCCCGGTTACAACTCTGGAAACACCATATATTTT. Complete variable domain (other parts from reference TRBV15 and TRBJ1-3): DAMVIQNPRYQVTQFGKPVTLSCSQTLNHNVMYWYQQKSSQAPKLLFHYYDKDFNNEADTPDNFQSRRPNTSFCFLDIRSPGLGDTAMYLCATMPGYNSGNTIYFGEGSWLTVV.

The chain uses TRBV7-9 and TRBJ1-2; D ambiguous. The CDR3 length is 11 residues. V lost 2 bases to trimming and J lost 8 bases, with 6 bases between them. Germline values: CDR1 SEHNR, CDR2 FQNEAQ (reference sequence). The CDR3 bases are TGTGCCAGCAGCTTATCAGAGGGCTACACCTTC. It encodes CASSLSEGYTF.

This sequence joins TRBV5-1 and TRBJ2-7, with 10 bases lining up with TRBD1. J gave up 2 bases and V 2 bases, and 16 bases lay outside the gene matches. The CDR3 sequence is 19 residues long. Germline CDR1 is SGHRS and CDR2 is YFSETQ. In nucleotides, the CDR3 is TGCGCCAGCAGCTTACCGGGACAGGGGATCGGGAGTCCAACCTACGAGCAGTACTTC. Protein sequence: CASSLPGQGIGSPTYEQYF.

The CDR3: CASKSVAGELFF. DNA of the CDR3: TGTGCCAGCAAATCCGTTGCCGGGGAGCTGTTTTTT. The gene calls are TRBV2 and TRBJ2-2; D uncertain. Germline V CDR1 and CDR2: SNHLY, FYNNEI. The CDR3 totals 12 residues. The ends were cut back, 7 bases at V and 6 bases at J, with 9 bases in the middle.

CDR3 DNA: TGCGCCAGCAGCCAAGCCCGGGCTTCAGGTGGCTACACCTTC. Protein sequence: CASSQARASGGYTF. This sequence joins TRBV4-3 and TRBJ1-2, with D uncertain. The V and J ends lost 1 base and 7 bases respectively, with 13 bases between them. This CDR3 has 14 amino acids. Germline V gives CDR1 LGHNA, CDR2 YSLEER.

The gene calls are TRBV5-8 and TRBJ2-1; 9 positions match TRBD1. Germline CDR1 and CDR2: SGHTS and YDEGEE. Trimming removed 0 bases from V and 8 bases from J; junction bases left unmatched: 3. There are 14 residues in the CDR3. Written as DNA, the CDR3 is TGTGCCAGCAGCTTGGGGGGACAGGGACATGAGCAGTTCTTC. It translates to CASSLGGQGHEQFF.